This T cell receptor beta chain was captured by sequencing in a study of a mutant IDH1 vaccine in newly diagnosed glioma. On the study more broadly: Patients received vaccination from 4-6 weeks after radiotherapy alone, or with temozolomide cycles. Of the patients given treatment, approximately 60% were male and 37.5% were female, and a mean age of roughly 40 years was recorded. Patients were pretreated with radiotherapy, temozolomide, or both, mostly both.

Noted time point: week 5, during vaccination. A single vaccine dose contained 300 ug of mutant IDH1 20-mer peptide, and topical imiquimod was used with it. The CDR3 runs 12 residues. CDR1 and CDR2 from the germline V gene are SQVTM and ANQGSEA. V lost 3 bases and J 6 bases, leaving 11 bases between the germline ends. About this clone: The antigen is not known.

Assay: immunoSEQ multiplex PCR; the TCRdb copy retains only in-frame clones and omits some. Of tens of thousands of clones detected, 89% appear once; the ten largest clones hold around 18%. The sequenced sample was PBMCs, obtained from a glioma patient whose treatment included an IDH1 peptide vaccine. The rearrangement joins TRBV29-1 to TRBJ1-1, with a possible D match to TRBD1 (6 bases). The TCR originated in a man aged 18 to 29 with glioma. The CDR3: CSVEGRGPEAFF. As DNA, the CDR3 is TGCAGCGTTGAGGGCAGGGGCCCTGAAGCTTTCTTT. Full variable domain (outside the CDR3, taken from reference TRBV29-1 and TRBJ1-1): SAVISQKPSRDICQRGTSLTIQCQVDSQVTMMFWYRQQPGQSLTLIATANQGSEATYESGFVIDKFPISRPNLTFSTLTVSNMSPEDSSIYLCSVEGRGPEAFFGQGTRLTVV.